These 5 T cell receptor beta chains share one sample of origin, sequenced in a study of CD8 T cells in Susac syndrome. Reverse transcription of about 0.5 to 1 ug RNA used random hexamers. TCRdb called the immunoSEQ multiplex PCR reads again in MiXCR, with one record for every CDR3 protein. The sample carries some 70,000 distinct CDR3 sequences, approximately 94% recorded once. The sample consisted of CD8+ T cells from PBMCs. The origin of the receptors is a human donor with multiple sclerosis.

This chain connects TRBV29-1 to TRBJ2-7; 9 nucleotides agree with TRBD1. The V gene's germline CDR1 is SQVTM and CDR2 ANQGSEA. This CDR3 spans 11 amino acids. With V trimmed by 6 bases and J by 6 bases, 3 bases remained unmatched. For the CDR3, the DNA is TGCAGCGTCGGGGGACAGGGCGAGCAGTACTTC. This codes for CSVGGQGEQYF.

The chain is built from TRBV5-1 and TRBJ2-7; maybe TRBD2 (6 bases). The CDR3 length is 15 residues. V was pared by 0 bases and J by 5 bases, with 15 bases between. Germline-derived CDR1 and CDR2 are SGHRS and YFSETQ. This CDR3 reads CASSLEGLARDEQYF. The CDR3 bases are TGCGCCAGCAGCTTGGAGGGACTGGCTCGGGACGAGCAGTACTTC. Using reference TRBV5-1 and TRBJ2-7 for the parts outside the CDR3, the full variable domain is KAGVTQTPRYLIKTRGQQVTLSCSPISGHRSVSWYQQTPGQGLQFLFEYFSETQRNKGNFPGRFSGRQFSNSRSEMNVSTLELGDSALYLCASSLEGLARDEQYFGPGTRLTVT.

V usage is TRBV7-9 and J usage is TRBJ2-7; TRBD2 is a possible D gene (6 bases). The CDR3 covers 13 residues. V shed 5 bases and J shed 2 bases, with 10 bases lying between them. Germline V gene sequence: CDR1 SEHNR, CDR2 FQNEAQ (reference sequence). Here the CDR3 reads CASSRREAYEQYF. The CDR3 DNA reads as TGTGCCAGCAGCAGGCGGGAAGCCTACGAGCAGTACTTC.

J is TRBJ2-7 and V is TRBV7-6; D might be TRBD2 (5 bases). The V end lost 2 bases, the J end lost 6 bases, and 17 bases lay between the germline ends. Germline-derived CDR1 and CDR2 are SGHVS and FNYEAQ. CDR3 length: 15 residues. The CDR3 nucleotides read TGTGCCAGCAGCTTAAGGGTCCGGGATCCCGCCGAGCAGTACTTC. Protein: CASSLRVRDPAEQYF.

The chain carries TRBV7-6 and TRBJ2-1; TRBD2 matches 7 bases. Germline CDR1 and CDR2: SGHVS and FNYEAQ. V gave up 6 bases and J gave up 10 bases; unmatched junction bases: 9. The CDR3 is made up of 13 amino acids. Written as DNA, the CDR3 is TGTGCCAGCAGTCCAGGGACTATTGAGGAGCAGTTCTTC. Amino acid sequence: CASSPGTIEEQFF. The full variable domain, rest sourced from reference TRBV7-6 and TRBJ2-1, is GAGVSQSPRYKVTKRGQDVALRCDPISGHVSLYWYRQALGQGPEFLTYFNYEAQQDKSGLPNDRFSAERPEGSISTLTIQRTEQRDSAMYRCASSPGTIEEQFFGPGTRLTVL.